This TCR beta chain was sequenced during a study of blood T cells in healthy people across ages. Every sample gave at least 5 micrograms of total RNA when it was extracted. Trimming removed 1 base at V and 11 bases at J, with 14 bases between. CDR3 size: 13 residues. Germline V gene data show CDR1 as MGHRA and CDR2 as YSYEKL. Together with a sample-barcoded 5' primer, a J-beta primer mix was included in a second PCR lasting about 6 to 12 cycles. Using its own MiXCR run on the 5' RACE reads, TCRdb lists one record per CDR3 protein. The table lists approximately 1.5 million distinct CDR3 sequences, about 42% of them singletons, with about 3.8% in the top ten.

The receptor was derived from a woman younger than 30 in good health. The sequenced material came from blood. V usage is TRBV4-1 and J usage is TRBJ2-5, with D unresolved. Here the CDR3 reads CASSQVLPELQYF. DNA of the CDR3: TGCGCCAGCAGCCAAGTCCTACCTGAATTGCAGTACTTC.